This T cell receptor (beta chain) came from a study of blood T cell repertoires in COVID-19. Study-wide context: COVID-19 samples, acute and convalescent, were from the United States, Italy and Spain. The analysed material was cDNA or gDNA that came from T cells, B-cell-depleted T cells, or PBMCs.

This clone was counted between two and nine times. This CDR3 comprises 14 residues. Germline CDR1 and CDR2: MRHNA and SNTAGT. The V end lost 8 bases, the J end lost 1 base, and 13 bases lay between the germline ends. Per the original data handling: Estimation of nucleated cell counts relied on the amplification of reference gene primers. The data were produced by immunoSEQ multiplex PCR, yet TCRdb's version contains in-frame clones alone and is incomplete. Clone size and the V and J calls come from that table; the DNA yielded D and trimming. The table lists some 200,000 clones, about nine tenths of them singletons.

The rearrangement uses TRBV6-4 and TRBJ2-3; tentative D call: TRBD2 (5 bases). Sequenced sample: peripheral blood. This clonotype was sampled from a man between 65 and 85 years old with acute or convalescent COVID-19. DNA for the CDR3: TGTGCCAGCGCCACCCGGGAAGGCACAGATACGCAGTATTTT. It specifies CASATREGTDTQYF.